This T cell receptor beta chain was observed in a study of CD8 T cells in ankylosing spondylitis. Per the germline V gene, CDR1 is SQVTM and CDR2 is ANQGSEA. The CDR3 has 11 amino acids. Trimming shortened V by 4 bases and J by 2 bases, and 6 bases separated the two germline ends. This clonotype was detected ten times or more. Its antigen is still unknown. As the method for making TCR beta libraries, quantitative 5'-RACE with molecular barcodes was used. A single record per CDR3 protein comes from TCRdb applying MiXCR to the 5' RACE reads. The sample yields 500,000 or so distinct CDR3 sequences, 5.3% seen once. Notes on the study in general: Prior literature has documented some motif variants in synovial fluid and blood from reactive arthritis. With a CD8+ phenotype, disease-linked clones were relatively rare in peripheral blood. Disease-linked clones reportedly showed significant enrichment in matched ankylosing spondylitis synovial fluid. Made up of eight highly homologous variants, a TCR beta motif appeared characteristic of ankylosing spondylitis blood.

The chain recombines TRBV29-1 with TRBJ2-7; a weak D match, TRBD1 (6 bases). Source material: blood, either unsorted or a sorted T cell fraction (not recorded which). This receptor was identified in a male donor with ankylosing spondylitis. The CDR3 loop is CSVGQAYEQYF. The CDR3, as DNA: TGCAGCGTTGGACAGGCCTACGAGCAGTACTTC.